This T cell receptor beta chain was recovered during a study of OX40 agonist ivuxolimab in advanced cancers. At the level of the whole study: The costimulatory receptor OX40 (CD134) was targeted by ivuxolimab, a fully human IgG2 agonistic monoclonal antibody. Patients were allowed to have had prior anti-PD-1, anti-PD-L1 or anti-CTLA-4 therapy, and approximately 43% of the dose-escalation patients had previously received checkpoint inhibitors. A male proportion of about 79% and a mean age of around 60 years, ranging from about 23 to 90, were recorded for the dose-escalation cohort. Intravenous ivuxolimab was administered to patients every 2 weeks at six dose levels: 0.01, 0.1, 0.3, 1.5, 3 and 10 mg/kg. The point of sequencing TCRbeta in the periphery was to test whether ivuxolimab changed TCR sequence diversity and drove clonal T-cell expansion. The paper reports the monotherapy dose-escalation portion (N ≈ 52 patients) of the phase I ivuxolimab trial. Partial responses were achieved by three dose-escalation patients, of whom one had hepatocellular carcinoma and two had cutaneous melanoma. Of the approximately 50 dose-escalation patients, hepatocellular carcinoma was present in about 19, melanoma in around 15, renal cell carcinoma in 9 and head and neck cancer in 9. Overall study outcomes, separate from this receptor: In the 0.1-3.0 mg/kg groups, partial responders had among the lowest normalized peripheral clonal expansion, particularly in CD8+ T cells. Low levels of normalized T-cell clonal expansion were also seen in some patients who did not respond. Which antigens the clonally expanded peripheral T cells were specific for was not determined. On average, CD8+ T cells showed more expanded clones than CD4+ T cells after ivuxolimab. At doses of 0.1 to 3.0 mg/kg, clonal expansion of both CD4+ and CD8+ T cells in blood was seen between baseline and week 6.

The germline V gene sets CDR1 to MGHDK and CDR2 to SYGVNS. Including cysteine and phenylalanine, the CDR3 has 15 amino acids. Of the read, only the CDR3 DNA is kept; its 45 bases are in frame from base 1. Cut back by 4 bases and 4 bases, the V and J ends lie 13 bases apart. Genomic DNA was extracted from sorted cells for sequencing of the TCRbeta CDR3 region. The immunoSEQ Assay was used to sequence the TCRbeta CDR3 regions. TCRdb's version of the immuneACCESS table is confined to in-frame rearrangements and falls short of the full clone set. An unresolved V gene accounts for under half of the shortfall where checked; the remainder is of unknown origin. The sample profile shows tens of thousands of clones; around 92% of them were found once. Approximately 7% of the sample lies in the top ten. Comment on this clone: The antigen it binds to is not known. No qualities accompany the bases; no much larger clone lies one base away.

The trial excluded patients who had a history of autoimmune disease or were on systemic immunosuppression. Peripheral blood for TCR sequencing was drawn from every dose cohort at baseline, at cycle 4 day 1 and at cycle 7 day 1. The samples were drawn from a first-in-human, open-label, multicenter phase I dose-escalation trial of ivuxolimab. Adults with locally advanced or metastatic head and neck squamous cell, hepatocellular, melanoma or renal cell carcinoma were enrolled in the trial. Before TCR sequencing, CD4+ T cells and CD8+ T cells were sorted from peripheral blood as separate populations. The sample here was CD4+ or CD8+ T cells sorted from blood, taken in a trial of the OX40 agonist ivuxolimab. The sequence joins TRBV25-1 to TRBJ2-2, with no reliable assignment of the D segment. The TCR originated in an adult with an advanced solid tumor such as melanoma, head and neck, liver or kidney cancer. The DNA is TGTGCCAGCAGTGTAACAGTTCCCCGCACCGGGGAGCTGTTTTTT. The resulting protein is CASSVTVPRTGELFF.